This T cell receptor (beta chain) was sequenced during a study of T-cell memory formation after mild COVID-19. On the study more broadly: TCR clusters were mostly confined to one donor each.

Study outcomes and limitations: Later expanders leaned CD4+, whereas day 15 to 85 contracting clones were balanced CD4/CD8. Those CD4+ clones that contracted were mainly in CM and EM (CD8+ ones in EMRA). Cross-reactive memory apparently joined, as some responding clones appeared in pre-infection memory.

TCRdb re-called the 5' RACE reads with MiXCR, one entry per CDR3 protein. The table shows 300,000 to 350,000 distinct CDR3 sequences, with just under 20% occurring only once. The CDR3 has 15 amino acids. Looked up from germline, CDR1 is SGHTA and CDR2 is FQGNSA. The V and J ends lost 1 base and 5 bases, in that order; junction bases with no gene match: 3. In the case of this clonotype: Its antigen is not identified.

The rearrangement links TRBV7-2 to TRBJ2-1; 9 nucleotides match TRBD2. This clonotype originated in a man between 18 and 29 years old who had mild COVID-19 (a few samples of this study predate the infection). Cell type and time point are not known. The specimen sequenced was PBMCs or a T cell subset sorted from them (not recorded which). CDR3 in DNA: TGTGCCAGCAGCTTAGAACTAGCGGGTAACAATGAGCAGTTCTTC. Translating it yields CASSLELAGNNEQFF.